This entry concerns a single T cell receptor (beta chain). It was at deep level that the assay was run. Sequenced by immunoSEQ multiplex PCR; TCRdb stores in-frame clones only, minus some. The data contain a few million clones, just over 90% of them singletons. The data belong to a study of shared clonotypes between healthy human individuals. The overall study: For every donor, three CD4 naive, three CD4 memory, two CD8 naive and one CD8 memory plates were used.

V shed 10 bases and J shed 1 base, with 20 bases lying between them. Germline-derived CDR1 and CDR2 are MDHEN and SYDVKM. The CDR3 is 16 amino acids. Adult donors, all healthy and HIV-negative, had no recent acute infections or vaccinations. Subsets obtained from CD4+ cells comprised CD45RA+ naive and CD45RA-negative memory cells. Source material: naive CD4+ T cells sorted from blood. Subset meaning: CD45RA+ positively selected. V usage is TRBV28 and J usage is TRBJ1-5, with a tentative D call TRBD1 (6 bases). The sequence derives from a man younger than 35 in good health. This chain's CDR3 is CATKLGAGESNQPQHF. CDR3 coding DNA: TGTGCCACCAAATTAGGGGCAGGGGAGAGCAATCAGCCCCAGCATTTT.